This T cell receptor (beta chain) appears in the sequencing data of a study of cytomegalovirus exposure and HLA in healthy donors. With 60 Vbeta and 13 Jbeta primers, the PCR was carried out. Generated by immunoSEQ multiplex PCR, the TCRdb table keeps only in-frame clones and is missing some. This sample has 200,000 or so clones, with 70% to 85% found just once. Per germline, CDR1 SGHTA and CDR2 FQGTGA. The CDR3 length is 13 residues. Trimming removed 1 base from V and 4 bases from J, with 8 bases in between. The sequenced material came from PBMCs. The source of this sequence is a man aged 50 to 60 in good health and CMV-seronegative. The chain couples TRBV7-3 to TRBJ2-7; D is ambiguous. The CDR3 is CASSLNYGYEQYF. CDR3 in DNA: TGTGCCAGCAGCTTAAACTATGGGTACGAGCAGTACTTC.